The 7 T cell receptor beta chains below were found in one sample sequenced in a study of T cell clonality in common variable immunodeficiency. Study-level points and caveats: Reportedly, TCR beta sequences from common variable immunodeficiency showed fewer deletions and N-nucleotide insertions.

Antigen specificity for these receptors is unknown. Generated by immunoSEQ multiplex PCR, the TCRdb table keeps only in-frame clones and is missing some. The sample contains fewer than 20,000 clones, none of them singletons. Sequencing used peripheral blood mononuclear cells. Receptors were obtained from a human donor with common variable immunodeficiency.

This clone has just a few counts. The read is 3 residues too short to cover the CDR3 end, so that end is filled in from the germline J gene. The V gene is TRBV7-2, the J gene TRBJ2-7; TRBD1 might be the D (6 bases). Germline loops: CDR1 SGHTA, CDR2 FQGNSA. V dropped 5 bases and J dropped 2 bases, with 13 bases sitting between them. This CDR3 is built from 14 residues. The chain's CDR3 is CASSPGQRTYEQYF. CDR3 bases read: TGTGCCAGCAGCCCCGGACAGAGAACCTACGAG.

This clone was observed a few times. The read ends 3 residues shy of where the CDR3 ends; the end is completed using the germline J gene. The chain is built from TRBV6-1 and TRBJ1-6; 9 bases line up with TRBD1. The ends lost 2 bases at V and 6 bases at J; junction bases unmatched: 2. Germline V CDR1 and CDR2: MNHNS, SASEGT. This CDR3 has 15 amino acids. The DNA read from the CDR3 is TGTGCCAGCAGTGAACGGGGACAGGGTAATTCACCC. It yields the protein CASSERGQGNSP. In full, the CDR3 is CASSERGQGNSPLHF.

There are many counts of this clone. Coverage ceases 3 residues before the CDR3 finishes, and the germline J gene fills in the end. The rearrangement uses TRBV20-1 and TRBJ2-7; D possibly corresponds to TRBD1 (6 bases). CDR1 and CDR2 from the germline V gene are DFQATT and SNEGSKA (reference sequence). V lost 4 bases and J 2 bases, leaving 9 bases between the germline ends. The CDR3 sequence is 12 residues long. CDR3 DNA (partial): TGCAGTGCTACTCAGGGGCCCTACGAG. This encodes CSATQGPYE. The complete CDR3 sequence is CSATQGPYEQYF.

Partial CDR3 DNA: TGCAGTGCCCAGGATCCCTACGAG. Its translation: CSAQDPYE. In full, the CDR3 is CSAQDPYEQYF. The genes are TRBV20-1 and TRBJ2-7; D call uncertain. The CDR3 goes on 3 residues after the read ends, and that part is filled in from the germline J gene. Per germline, CDR1 DFQATT and CDR2 SNEGSKA (reference sequence). The CDR3 loop spans 11 amino acids. The V end was cut by 6 bases, the J end by 2 bases, with 8 bases between.

On this clone itself: Read coverage stops 3 residues before the CDR3 terminus; the germline J gene supplies the remainder. V gene TRBV7-9 combines with J gene TRBJ2-5, with 8 bases aligning to TRBD1. Germline CDR1 is SEHNR and CDR2 is FQNEAQ (reference sequence). The CDR3 contains 14 residues. The J segment lost 5 bases and the V segment lost 3 bases, leaving 5 bases of the junction unmatched. CDR3 DNA, as far as it was read: TGTGCCAGCAGCTTCGGACAGGGTGTCGAGACC. It codes for CASSFGQGVET. In full, the CDR3 reads CASSFGQGVETQYF.

This clone has only a few counts. The missing CDR3 end, 3 residues past where the read stops, is filled in from the germline J gene. The chain is built from TRBV18 and TRBJ2-3; 7 bases align to TRBD2. With 4 bases clipped from V and 4 bases from J, the junction kept 5 bases outside the gene matches. CDR1 and CDR2 (germline): KGHSH, LQKENI. CDR3 length: 14 residues. Partial CDR3 DNA: TGTGCCAGCTCACTTGGACTAGATGCAGATACG. Protein product: CASSLGLDADT. From start to end, the CDR3 is CASSLGLDADTQYF.

This clone was observed a few times. The read finishes 3 residues shy of the CDR3 end, and the germline J gene is used to complete it. V usage is TRBV7-9 and J usage is TRBJ1-4; TRBD1 aligns across 9 bases. CDR1 is SEHNR and CDR2 is FQNEAQ in the germline V gene (reference sequence). V trimming: 5 bases; J trimming: 7 bases; junction bases outside the gene matches: 8. The CDR3 sequence is 15 residues long. The CDR3 reads CASSPPGQGSEKLFF. Incomplete CDR3 DNA: TGTGCCAGCAGCCCCCCAGGACAGGGGTCTGAAAAA.